This T cell receptor (beta chain) was observed in a study of T cells after yellow fever vaccination. TCRdb processed the 5' RACE reads anew with MiXCR; each CDR3 protein has one entry. The table has approximately 330,000 distinct CDR3 sequences, approximately 12% seen once. V lost 6 bases to trimming and J lost 7 bases; unmatched junction nucleotides: 4. Germline V lookup: CDR1 ENHRY, CDR2 SYGVKD. The CDR3 length is 12 residues. Here the sequenced sample was CD4+ T cells sorted from PBMCs, taken 15 days after the yellow fever booster vaccination. The origin of this receptor is a man between 18 and 29 years old who received the YFV17D yellow fever vaccine. The chain uses TRBV10-3 and TRBJ1-2; TRBD1 aligns across 8 bases. The CDR3 spells CAIRKDRAGYTF. CDR3 sequence (DNA): TGTGCCATCAGGAAGGACAGGGCTGGCTACACCTTC.